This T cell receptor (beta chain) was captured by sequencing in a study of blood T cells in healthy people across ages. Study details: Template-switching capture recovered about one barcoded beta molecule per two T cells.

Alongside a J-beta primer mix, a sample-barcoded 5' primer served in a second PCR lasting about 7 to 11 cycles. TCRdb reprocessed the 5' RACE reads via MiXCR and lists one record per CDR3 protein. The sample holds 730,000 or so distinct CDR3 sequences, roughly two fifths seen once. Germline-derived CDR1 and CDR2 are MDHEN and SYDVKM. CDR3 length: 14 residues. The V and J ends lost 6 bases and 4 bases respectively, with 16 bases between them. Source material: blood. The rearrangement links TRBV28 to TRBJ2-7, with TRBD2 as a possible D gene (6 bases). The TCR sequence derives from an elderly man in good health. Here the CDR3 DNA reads TGTGCCAGCAGGGGGGAGGCTTTGGCGTACGAGCAGTACTTC. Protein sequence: CASRGEALAYEQYF.